The 22 T cell receptor beta chains listed next were all sequenced from one sample in a study of blood T cell repertoires in COVID-19. Repertoires were generated with immunoSEQ multiplex PCR, while TCRdb's copy carries only in-frame clones and drops some. The table has more than 300,000 clones, approximately 90% seen once. Specimen: PBMCs or T cells enriched from blood (not recorded which). The receptors stem from a woman aged 40 to 50 who had been exposed to COVID-19.

The V call is TRBV5-1, the J call TRBJ1-1; D might be TRBD1 (6 bases). Germline loops: CDR1 SGHRS, CDR2 YFSETQ. The V and J ends lost 2 bases and 8 bases respectively, with 19 bases between them. The CDR3 consists of 15 residues. The CDR3, as DNA: TGCGCCAGCAGCTTCCTAACCACAGGGACGGGCGAAGCTTTCTTT. Protein sequence: CASSFLTTGTGEAFF.

Here the CDR3 reads CASSYRASEGDTQYF. CDR3 DNA sequence: TGTGCCAGCAGTTACAGGGCTAGCGAGGGCGATACGCAGTATTTT. The chain is built from TRBV6-5 and TRBJ2-3; D is possibly TRBD2 (6 bases). There are 15 residues in the CDR3. CDR1 and CDR2 from the germline V gene are MNHEY and SVGAGI. Between the trimmed V and J ends, which lost 2 bases and 6 bases, there was a span of 15 bases.

The gene calls are TRBV2 and TRBJ1-5; D is unclear. V shed 8 bases and J shed 15 bases, with 17 bases lying between them. CDR3 length: 11 amino acids. Germline CDR1 reads SNHLY; CDR2 reads FYNNEI. CDR3 sequence (DNA): TGTGCCAGCTCAGACGTCGGGAGGTCGCATTTT. Its protein product is CASSDVGRSHF.

This clone was seen only once. J is TRBJ2-3 and V is TRBV13; weak D call: TRBD2 (8 bases). This CDR3 comprises 15 residues. CDR1 is PRHDT, CDR2 FYEKMQ, per germline (reference sequence). V gave up 5 bases and J gave up 7 bases, with 19 bases separating them. The CDR3 spells CASSTAGRGPHTQYF. In DNA form, the CDR3 reads TGTGCCAGCAGCACCGCCGGGAGGGGGCCCCATACGCAGTATTTT.

The J gene is TRBJ1-1, the V gene TRBV5-1; D is perhaps TRBD1 (6 bases). The V end lost 0 bases, the J end lost 4 bases, and 13 bases lay between the germline ends. This CDR3 is 15 amino acids long. CDR1 is SGHRS, CDR2 YFSETQ, per germline. CDR3 protein: CASSLVAGVGTEAFF. The DNA for the CDR3 is TGCGCCAGCAGCTTGGTGGCAGGGGTGGGCACTGAAGCTTTCTTT. The full variable domain, rest sourced from reference TRBV5-1 and TRBJ1-1, is KAGVTQTPRYLIKTRGQQVTLSCSPISGHRSVSWYQQTPGQGLQFLFEYFSETQRNKGNFPGRFSGRQFSNSRSEMNVSTLELGDSALYLCASSLVAGVGTEAFFGQGTRLTVV.

V gene TRBV6-5 combines with J gene TRBJ1-6; 10 nucleotides agree with TRBD1. The CDR3 runs to 14 residues. CDR1 and CDR2 from the germline V gene are MNHEY and SVGAGI. V lost 6 bases to trimming and J lost 10 bases; unmatched junction nucleotides: 6. This CDR3 is CASSARQGASPLHF. For the CDR3, the DNA is TGTGCCAGCAGCGCGAGACAGGGGGCCTCACCCCTCCACTTT.

CDR3 sequence: CASSFQGSPIYEQYF. The DNA for the CDR3 is TGTGCCAGCAGCTTCCAGGGGTCCCCCATCTACGAGCAGTACTTC. The chain uses TRBV7-9 and TRBJ2-7, with a possible D match to TRBD1 (6 bases). Germline V gives CDR1 SEHNR, CDR2 FQNEAQ (reference sequence). V dropped 3 bases and J dropped 3 bases, with 15 bases sitting between them. This CDR3 contains 15 residues.

The gene calls are TRBV6-5 and TRBJ2-7, with 7 bases aligning to TRBD1. Trimming removed 0 bases from V and 0 bases from J; junction bases left unmatched: 5. Per the germline V gene, CDR1 is MNHEY and CDR2 is SVGAGI. The CDR3 is 16 amino acids. The DNA of the CDR3 is TGTGCCAGCAGTTACTCCGCCCGGGACAGCTCCTACGAGCAGTACTTC. Translated, it gives CASSYSARDSSYEQYF.

The V call is TRBV19, the J call TRBJ1-6; 12 bases match TRBD1. V lost 0 bases, J lost 9 bases, and 3 bases stayed unmatched. The CDR3 has 16 residues. The germline V gene encodes CDR1 LNHDA and CDR2 SQIVND (reference sequence). CDR3 sequence reads: CASSIEAGQGASPLHF. The CDR3 DNA follows: TGTGCCAGTAGTATAGAAGCGGGACAGGGGGCTTCACCCCTCCACTTT.

This clone was observed once. The V and J genes are TRBV4-3 and TRBJ1-4; 11 bases are a match to TRBD1. V lost 4 bases and J lost 5; bases outside the gene matches: 3. Per germline, CDR1 LGHNA and CDR2 YSLEER. The CDR3 covers 15 residues. CDR3 bases: TGCGCCAGCAGCCCGGGACAGGGGGAAAATGAAAAACTGTTTTTT. Protein sequence: CASSPGQGENEKLFF.

This clone has only one observation. The chain has TRBV5-4 and TRBJ2-5; 11 nucleotides match TRBD1. The V gene's germline CDR1 is SGHNT and CDR2 YYREEE (reference sequence). J gave up 4 bases and V 2 bases, and 7 bases lay outside the gene matches. The CDR3 is made up of 16 amino acids. CDR3 in amino acids: CASSFFPDRGRETQYF. The CDR3, as DNA: TGTGCCAGCAGCTTTTTCCCGGACAGGGGGCGAGAGACCCAGTACTTC.

V and J are TRBV6-5 and TRBJ2-2; a weak D match, TRBD1 (5 bases). The CDR3 extends over 13 amino acids. Trimming took 4 bases from V and 7 from J, leaving 10 bases between them. The germline gives CDR1 MNHEY, CDR2 SVGAGI. CDR3 loop: CASSFQGSGELFF. Written as DNA, the CDR3 is TGTGCCAGCAGTTTCCAGGGCAGCGGGGAGCTGTTTTTT.

This rearrangement joins TRBV2 to TRBJ1-2; 8 bases line up with TRBD1. Germline-derived CDR1 and CDR2 are SNHLY and FYNNEI. J was trimmed by 7 bases and V by 3 bases; bases with no gene match: 7. The CDR3 is 14 amino acids. Written as DNA, the CDR3 is TGTGCCAGCAGTGAGGGACAGGTTATAGGTGGCTACACCTTC. Residues: CASSEGQVIGGYTF.

The rearrangement links TRBV2 to TRBJ1-5; unclear D gene. Trimming left V 2 bases short and J 4 bases short, with 12 bases between. CDR3 length: 15 amino acids. The germline CDR1 and CDR2 sequences are SNHLY and FYNNEI. CDR3 region: CASSEMREINQPQHF. The DNA for the CDR3 is TGTGCCAGCAGTGAAATGCGGGAAATAAATCAGCCCCAGCATTTT.

On this clone itself: The same CDR3 arises from other DNA sequences in this sample as well. The genes are TRBV7-2 and TRBJ2-5, with 8 bases that match TRBD1. The length of the CDR3 is 14 residues. Germline V gene data show CDR1 as SGHTA and CDR2 as FQGNSA. V shed 3 bases and J 1 base; nucleotides not matched to a gene: 1. The CDR3 sequence: CASSFDRGQETQYF. The CDR3 DNA sequence: TGTGCCAGCAGCTTCGACAGGGGCCAAGAGACCCAGTACTTC.

The chain combines TRBV11-3 with TRBJ2-5; 9 bases align to TRBD1. CDR1 is SGHNT and CDR2 is YENEEA in the germline V gene. The CDR3 extends over 16 amino acids. The V and J ends lost 4 bases and 4 bases, in that order; junction bases with no gene match: 10. The CDR3 bases are TGTGCCAGCAGCTCACCGGGACAGGGAGTTGGAGAGACCCAGTACTTC. It translates to CASSSPGQGVGETQYF.

The chain recombines TRBV15 with TRBJ2-7, with TRBD1 as a possible D gene (6 bases). V was pared by 2 bases and J by 1 base, with 15 bases between. The CDR3 runs to 16 residues. Germline V gene sequence: CDR1 LNHNV, CDR2 YYDKDF (reference sequence). The CDR3, as DNA: TGTGCCACCAGCAGACCGACAGGTAGGGGGTCCTACGAGCAGTACTTC. Translating it yields CATSRPTGRGSYEQYF.

The chain has TRBV6-5 and TRBJ1-2; 7 positions match TRBD1. V was clipped by 6 bases and J by 7 bases; unmatched bases: 8. Germline lookup yields CDR1 MNHEY and CDR2 SVGAGI. The CDR3 has 13 residues. The CDR3 DNA reads as TGTGCCAGCAGAGAGACAGGGTTGCGTGGCTACACCTTC. It encodes CASRETGLRGYTF.

This clone turned up a few times. V usage is TRBV29-1 and J usage is TRBJ1-2; 8 bases map to TRBD1. The CDR3 spans 13 residues. In germline, CDR1 is SQVTM, CDR2 ANQGSEA. J was trimmed by 8 bases and V by 3 bases; bases with no gene match: 8. The CDR3 spells CSVETGEAKGYTF. CDR3 nucleotides: TGCAGCGTTGAGACAGGGGAGGCGAAAGGCTACACCTTC.

This sequence joins TRBV27 and TRBJ1-2; 7 nucleotides line up with TRBD1. This CDR3 has 16 residues. CDR1 is MNHEY and CDR2 is SMNVEV in the germline V gene (reference sequence). Trimming cost V 2 bases and J 8 bases; bases outside gene matches: 14. CDR3 loop: CASSLRLVAGGNGYTF. The DNA for the CDR3 is TGTGCCAGCAGTTTACGGCTTGTTGCAGGGGGAAACGGCTACACCTTC.

This clone was observed a single time. The chain joins TRBV5-6 to TRBJ1-5; no firm D call. The CDR3 extends over 16 amino acids. V gave up 0 bases and J gave up 1 base, with 11 bases separating them. CDR1 SGHDT and CDR2 YYEEEE come from the germline V gene. CDR3 sequence: CASSLGGRSSNQPQHF. As DNA, the CDR3 is TGTGCCAGCAGCTTGGGAGGGAGGAGCAGCAATCAGCCCCAGCATTTT.

The chain has TRBV19 and TRBJ2-1; 8 nucleotides align to TRBD1. The CDR3 consists of 12 residues. Looked up from germline, CDR1 is LNHDA and CDR2 is SQIVND (reference sequence). V was pared by 5 bases and J by 13 bases, with 7 bases of the junction left unmatched. The CDR3 protein is CASSQDREKQFF. The CDR3 bases are TGTGCCAGTAGTCAGGACAGGGAGAAACAGTTCTTC. Together with reference TRBV19 and TRBJ2-1, the CDR3 gives the full variable domain: DGGITQSPKYLFRKEGQNVTLSCEQNLNHDAMYWYRQDPGQGLRLIYYSQIVNDFQKGDIAEGYSVSREKKESFPLTVTSAQKNPTAFYLCASSQDREKQFFGPGTRLTVL.